The 17 T cell receptor beta chains below all came from one sample that was sequenced in a study of cytomegalovirus exposure and HLA in healthy donors (dated by TCRdb to 2017 to 2019). Library construction relied on the immunoSEQ multiplex PCR assay. TCRdb took this table from immuneACCESS and kept in-frame rearrangements with V and J called. Such tables lack part of the clones; where checked against another copy, unresolved V genes explain under half of the gap, and the rest is unexplained. Counted in this sample were 250,000 to 400,000 clones; roughly 86% of them appeared once. The top ten constitute over 0.9% of the sample. Source material: PBMCs. All receptors derive from a man aged 25 to 40 in good health and CMV-seronegative.

The J gene is TRBJ2-5, the V gene TRBV7-2; 12 bases align to TRBD2. This CDR3 comprises 16 residues. After removal of 5 bases from V and 3 bases from J, the junction contained 7 bases not matched to a gene. The germline gives CDR1 SGHTA, CDR2 FQGNSA. The CDR3 nucleotides are TGTGCCAGCAGCAACCTAGCGGGGGGGCTTAAAGAGACCCAGTACTTC. It yields the protein CASSNLAGGLKETQYF.

The genes are TRBV5-4 and TRBJ2-2; no clear D gene. The CDR3 covers 13 residues. The V end lost 4 bases, the J end lost 4 bases, and 8 bases lay between the germline ends. Germline CDR1 SGHNT, CDR2 YYREEE (reference sequence). CDR3 DNA sequence: TGTGCCAGCAGCCTAATAGCCACCGGGGAGCTGTTTTTT. Its translation is CASSLIATGELFF.

CDR3 nucleotides: TGTGCCATCAGCTCATTCGGTAGGGACAGCTTAGACAATGAGCAGTTCTTC. Translated, it gives CAISSFGRDSLDNEQFF. The genes are TRBV10-3 and TRBJ2-1; 7 bases are a match to TRBD1. The CDR3 length is 17 residues. Unmatched junction bases numbered 16, after V lost 6 bases and J lost 5 bases. Germline V gene sequence: CDR1 ENHRY, CDR2 SYGVKD.

This clone appeared a single time. The chain uses TRBV9 and TRBJ1-1; TRBD1 matches at 7 bases. J lost 4 bases, V lost 3 bases, and 6 bases had no gene match. Germline V CDR1 and CDR2: SGDLS, YYNGEE. The CDR3 loop spans 14 amino acids. In DNA form, the CDR3 reads TGTGCCAGCAGCGCGACAGGGAGGATCACTGAAGCTTTCTTT. Translated, it gives CASSATGRITEAFF.

The V call is TRBV28, the J call TRBJ1-5; the D gene is possibly TRBD1 (6 bases). This CDR3 spans 16 amino acids. The V gene's germline CDR1 is MDHEN and CDR2 SYDVKM. Trimming removed 5 bases from V and 4 bases from J, with 18 bases in between. CDR3 loop: CASSPSHGGANQPQHF. The DNA of the CDR3 is TGTGCCAGCAGTCCTAGCCACGGGGGGGCGAATCAGCCCCAGCATTTT.

The DNA of the CDR3 is TGTGCCAGCAGCTCGCGCCTCGGGGCTAATGAAAAACTGTTTTTT. Encoded protein: CASSSRLGANEKLFF. This chain uses TRBV7-8 with TRBJ1-4; D gene uncertain. Trimming took 4 bases from V and 3 from J, leaving 12 bases between them. The germline V gene encodes CDR1 SGHVS and CDR2 FQNEAQ. The CDR3 length is 15 residues.

The rearrangement uses TRBV6-5 and TRBJ1-6, with 10 nucleotides matching TRBD1. Germline CDR1 and CDR2: MNHEY and SVGAGI. With 0 bases clipped from V and 10 bases from J, the junction kept 6 bases outside the gene matches. The CDR3 has 16 residues. The CDR3 sequence is CASSYSWDRGHSPLHF. CDR3 bases: TGTGCCAGCAGTTACTCATGGGACAGGGGCCACTCACCCCTCCACTTT.

The V gene is TRBV27, the J gene TRBJ2-7, with TRBD1 matching over 9 bases. CDR1 and CDR2 from the germline V gene are MNHEY and SMNVEV (reference sequence). CDR3 length: 13 residues. Losses at the gene ends were 8 bases for V and 10 bases for J; bases not matched to a gene: 12. As DNA, the CDR3 is TGTGCCAGCGGCCGGACAGGGGATTTTGTACAGTACTTC. It translates to CASGRTGDFVQYF.

This clone occurred once. The chain carries TRBV7-2 and TRBJ2-3; D not resolved. This CDR3 is 15 amino acids long. Looked up from germline, CDR1 is SGHTA and CDR2 is FQGNSA. The V gene lost 2 bases and the J gene lost 2 bases, with 11 bases spanning the gap. Written as DNA, the CDR3 is TGTGCCAGCAGCTTACGCAGGCCTAACACAGATACGCAGTATTTT. Translated: CASSLRRPNTDTQYF.

The chain joins TRBV29-1 to TRBJ1-1; 11 bases line up with TRBD1. Germline loops: CDR1 SQVTM, CDR2 ANQGSEA. V shed 5 bases and J 4 bases; nucleotides not matched to a gene: 9. This CDR3 is 15 amino acids long. CDR3 residues: CSVLSPGQGVTEAFF. CDR3 DNA: TGCAGCGTTCTCTCACCGGGACAGGGGGTCACTGAAGCTTTCTTT.

V gene TRBV10-1 combines with J gene TRBJ1-1, with D hard to call. V lost 2 bases and J lost 5, with 9 bases in between. The CDR3 extends over 13 amino acids. Germline values: CDR1 WNHNN, CDR2 SYGVQD (reference sequence). This chain's CDR3 is CASSERAGTEAFF. CDR3 nucleotides: TGCGCCAGCAGTGAGAGGGCGGGAACTGAAGCTTTCTTT.

This chain links TRBV27 with TRBJ2-7, with 8 bases that match TRBD1. CDR1 and CDR2 from the germline V gene are MNHEY and SMNVEV (reference sequence). The CDR3 loop spans 14 amino acids. Trimming cost V 4 bases and J 0 bases; bases outside gene matches: 2. This CDR3 is CASSSDRGSYEQYF. CDR3 DNA sequence: TGTGCCAGCAGTTCCGACAGGGGCTCCTACGAGCAGTACTTC.

The chain uses TRBV7-9 and TRBJ1-3, with 9 positions matching TRBD1. Germline values: CDR1 SEHNR, CDR2 FQNEAQ (reference sequence). With 5 bases clipped from V and 2 bases from J, the junction kept 4 bases outside the gene matches. CDR3 length: 15 amino acids. The CDR3 nucleotides are TGTGCCAGCAGCCGAAGACAGGGGGCTGGAAACACCATATATTTT. Its protein product is CASSRRQGAGNTIYF.

This clone came up once. CDR3 coding DNA: TGTGCCAGCAGTTTATACCCCCCCGGCCAGGGCTACAATGAGCAGTTCTTC. Translating gives CASSLYPPGQGYNEQFF. The chain has TRBV27 and TRBJ2-1, with D possibly being TRBD1 (5 bases). The germline V gene encodes CDR1 MNHEY and CDR2 SMNVEV (reference sequence). Trimming pared 1 base from V and 3 bases from J, leaving 16 bases between. The CDR3 contains 17 residues.

The CDR3 bases are TGCGCCAGCAGCCAAGGTCTGATCAGGGGGGACAACACCTATGGCTACACCTTC. It is translated as CASSQGLIRGDNTYGYTF. The J gene is TRBJ1-2, the V gene TRBV4-1, with 7 positions matching TRBD1. This CDR3 is 18 amino acids long. The V segment lost 1 base and the J segment 4 bases; nucleotides outside the gene matches: 15. Germline V gene data show CDR1 as MGHRA and CDR2 as YSYEKL.

V usage is TRBV5-6 and J usage is TRBJ2-1, with D maybe TRBD2 (6 bases). V was pared by 4 bases and J by 3 bases, with 17 bases between. The CDR3 is 16 amino acids. Germline-derived CDR1 and CDR2 are SGHDT and YYEEEE. CDR3 sequence: CASSPVEETSYNEQFF. The DNA of the CDR3 is TGTGCCAGCAGCCCGGTAGAGGAGACTAGCTACAATGAGCAGTTCTTC.

A single count supports this clone. This chain links TRBV9 with TRBJ1-6, with 7 bases aligning to TRBD1. CDR3 length equals 15 residues. Trimming cost V 3 bases and J 9 bases; bases outside gene matches: 9. In germline, CDR1 is SGDLS, CDR2 YYNGEE. CDR3 sequence: CASSGQGHRGSPLHF. DNA for the CDR3: TGTGCCAGCAGCGGACAGGGTCATAGGGGTTCACCCCTCCACTTT.